This record looks at one T cell receptor beta chain sequence and its context. Antigen unknown. Germline trimming cut 7 bases from V and 4 bases from J; bases unmatched to any gene: 21. The CDR3 runs 20 residues. Germline CDR1 is LNHDA and CDR2 is SQIVND (reference sequence). The sample originates from a study of T cell repertoires in aging, cancer and after chemotherapy. Study as a whole: The whole study produced a dataset of several million TCR reads. Notes on the study in general: Loss of evenness, beyond lost richness, contributed to age-related TCR diversity decline in cancer patients. Across the chemotherapy interval, each cancer cohort showed higher median generation probability, suggesting thymic rebound.

Amplification of TCR beta used genomic DNA extracted from peripheral blood. Rearranged V-D-J TRB sequences were amplified with a mixed TRB-A/B primer pool. TCRdb re-called the multiplex PCR reads with MiXCR, one entry per CDR3 protein. Here the sample spans under 1,500 distinct CDR3 sequences, roughly 24% being singletons. The sample consisted of blood. The receptor was isolated from a human donor with a solid tumor. The chain is built from TRBV19 and TRBJ1-6; 8 nucleotides match TRBD1. The CDR3 DNA is TGTGCCAGTACCATTTCTTTATTCCGAGACAGGGGACCTTATAATTCACCCCTCCACTTT. Amino acid sequence: CASTISLFRDRGPYNSPLHF.